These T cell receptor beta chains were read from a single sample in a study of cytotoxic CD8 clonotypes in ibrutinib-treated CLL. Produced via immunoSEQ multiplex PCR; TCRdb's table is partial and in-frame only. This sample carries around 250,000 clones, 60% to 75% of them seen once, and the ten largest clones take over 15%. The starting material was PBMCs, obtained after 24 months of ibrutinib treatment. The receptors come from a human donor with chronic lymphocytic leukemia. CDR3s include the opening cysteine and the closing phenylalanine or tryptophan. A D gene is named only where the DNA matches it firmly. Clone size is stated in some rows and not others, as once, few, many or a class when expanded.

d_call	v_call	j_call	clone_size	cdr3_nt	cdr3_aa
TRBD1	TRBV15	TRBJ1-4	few	TGTGCCACCAGCAGCCGGGACAGGGGGGAAAAACTGTTTTTT	CATSSRDRGEKLFF
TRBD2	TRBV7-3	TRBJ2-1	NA	TGTGCCAGCAGTTATAGCGGGGACGCCTACAATGAGCAGTTCTTC	CASSYSGDAYNEQFF
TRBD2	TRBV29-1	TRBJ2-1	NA	TGCAGCGTATTAGGAGCGGGAGGTGAGCAGTTCTTC	CSVLGAGGEQFF
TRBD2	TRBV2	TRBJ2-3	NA	TGTGCCAGCAGGGCAACTAGCGGGAGCACAGATACGCAGTATTTT	CASRATSGSTDTQYF
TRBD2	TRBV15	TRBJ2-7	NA	TGTGCCACCAGCAGGACTAGCGGGGTTTCCTACGAGCAGTACTTC	CATSRTSGVSYEQYF
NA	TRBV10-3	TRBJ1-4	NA	TGTGCCATCAGTGAGTTTGGGGGGCTGGAAGAAAAACTGTTTTTT	CAISEFGGLEEKLFF
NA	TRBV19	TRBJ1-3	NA	TGTGCCAGTACCTCTCGTGGGGGCAACCGGGACACCATATATTTT	CASTSRGGNRDTIYF
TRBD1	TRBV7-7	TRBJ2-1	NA	TGTGCTAGCAGCGAGGGACAGGGGGGCTACAATGAGCAGTTCTTC	CASSEGQGGYNEQFF
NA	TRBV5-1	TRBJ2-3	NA	TGCGCCAGCAGCTTCCACCGGGACCAGCGGGCTGGCACAGATACGCAGTATTTT	CASSFHRDQRAGTDTQYF
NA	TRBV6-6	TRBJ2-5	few	TGTGCCAGCAGCGGGGCCCTAGAGACCCAGTACTTC	CASSGALETQYF
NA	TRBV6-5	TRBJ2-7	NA	TGTGCCAGCAGTTATAGGGACCAGAACTACGAGCAGTACTTC	CASSYRDQNYEQYF
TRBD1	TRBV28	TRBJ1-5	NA	TGTGCCAGCAGCTCCCCAGGGGGCGGTAAGCAGCCCCAGCATTTT	CASSSPGGGKQPQHF
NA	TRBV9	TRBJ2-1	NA	TGTGCCAGCAGCGTAGAAACACCCAATGAGCAGTTCTTC	CASSVETPNEQFF
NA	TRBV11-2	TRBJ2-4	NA	TGTGCCAGCAGCTTAGGGGGCGGGAACATTCAGTACTTC	CASSLGGGNIQYF
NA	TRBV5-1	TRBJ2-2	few	TGCGCCAGCAGCTACGACAGGACCACCGGGGAGCTGTTTTTT	CASSYDRTTGELFF
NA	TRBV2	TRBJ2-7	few	TGTGCCAGCAGAGGATTCCTTCTCTCCTACGAGCAGTACTTC	CASRGFLLSYEQYF
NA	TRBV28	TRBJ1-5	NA	TGTGCCAGCAGTTCGACCCGGCCCCAGCATTTT	CASSSTRPQHF
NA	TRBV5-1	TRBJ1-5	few	TGCGCCAGCAGCTTGGCTCAGAATCAGCCCCAGCATTTT	CASSLAQNQPQHF
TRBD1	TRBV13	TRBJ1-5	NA	TGTGCCAGCAGCTTTGGACAGGGTTCACAGCCCCAGCATTTT	CASSFGQGSQPQHF
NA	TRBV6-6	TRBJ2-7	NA	TGTGCCAGCAGTTACGGCAGAAACCGCGAGCAGTACTTC	CASSYGRNREQYF
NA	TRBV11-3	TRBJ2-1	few	TGTGCCAGCAAGGGGGAGCGAGGGAATGAGCAGTTCTTC	CASKGERGNEQFF
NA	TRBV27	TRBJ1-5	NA	TGTGCCAGCAGTTCGACAGCGACCCTTAATCAGCCCCAGCATTTT	CASSSTATLNQPQHF
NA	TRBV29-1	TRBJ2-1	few	TGCAGCGTTGACGCGGGCAATGAGCAGTTCTTC	CSVDAGNEQFF
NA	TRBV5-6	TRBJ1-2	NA	TGTGCCAGCAGCTTGGGCTTCGGGGGCTGGGGCTACACCTTC	CASSLGFGGWGYTF
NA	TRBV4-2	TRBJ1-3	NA	TGTGCCAGCAGCCAACTCTCTGGGTCGGATGGAAACACCATATATTTT	CASSQLSGSDGNTIYF
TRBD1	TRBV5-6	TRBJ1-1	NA	TGTGCCAGCAGCTCGGGACAGAAAAACACTGAAGCTTTCTTT	CASSSGQKNTEAFF
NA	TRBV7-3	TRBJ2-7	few	TGTGCCAGCAGTCCCGCGGAAAGCTACGAGCAGTACTTC	CASSPAESYEQYF
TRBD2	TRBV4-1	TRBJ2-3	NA	TGCGCCAGCCGGGGGGAGCAGTCCACAGATACGCAGTATTTT	CASRGEQSTDTQYF
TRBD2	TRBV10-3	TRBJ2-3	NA	TGTGCCATCAGTGAAGGGGCTAGCGGTAGTAGCACAGATACGCAGTATTTT	CAISEGASGSSTDTQYF
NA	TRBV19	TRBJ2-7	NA	TGTGCCAGTAGTATTTCGGGCAACTCCTACGAGCAGTACTTC	CASSISGNSYEQYF
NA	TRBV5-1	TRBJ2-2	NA	TGCGCCAGCAAAACAGGGTTGAACACCGGGGAGCTGTTTTTT	CASKTGLNTGELFF
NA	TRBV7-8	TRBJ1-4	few	TGTGCCAGCAGCCCAGGGGCTACTAATGAAAAACTGTTTTTT	CASSPGATNEKLFF
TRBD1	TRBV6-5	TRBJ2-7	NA	TGTGCCAGCAGCACACCGCCGACAGGGACCTACGAGCAGTACTTC	CASSTPPTGTYEQYF
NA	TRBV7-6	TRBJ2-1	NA	TGTGCCAGCAGCTTGACCTGGGGCGTGGCCTCCTACAATGAGCAGTTCTTC	CASSLTWGVASYNEQFF
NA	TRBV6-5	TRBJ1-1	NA	TGTGCCAGCAGTTTGAAGGGGAAGAACACTGAAGCTTTCTTT	CASSLKGKNTEAFF
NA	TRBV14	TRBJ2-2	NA	TGTGCCAGCAGCCAAGACCTTCCAGGGGCCAACACCGGGGAGCTGTTTTTT	CASSQDLPGANTGELFF
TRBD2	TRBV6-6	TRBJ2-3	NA	TGTGCCAGCAGTTTAGGTAGCGGGGTGTCAGATACGCAGTATTTT	CASSLGSGVSDTQYF
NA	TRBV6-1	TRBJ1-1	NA	TGTGCCAGCAGTGAATGGCATGAGAACACTGAAGCTTTCTTT	CASSEWHENTEAFF
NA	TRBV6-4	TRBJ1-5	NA	TGTGCCAGCAGTGAAATGTGGGATCAGCCCCAGCATTTT	CASSEMWDQPQHF
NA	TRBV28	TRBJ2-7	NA	TGTGCCAGCAGACCAGGAAACAGGCCTGTCGAGCAGTACTTC	CASRPGNRPVEQYF